The next 21 T cell receptor beta chains were all read from a single sample in a study of blood T cell repertoires in COVID-19. Assay used: immunoSEQ multiplex PCR; TCRdb lists only in-frame clones, some missing. The sample shows hundreds of thousands of clones, 88% of them seen only once. Sequencing input: PBMCs or T cells enriched from blood (not recorded which). Receptors originate from a woman aged 18 to 35 who had been exposed to COVID-19.

The V gene is TRBV6-5, the J gene TRBJ2-1; 9 bases line up with TRBD2. V was pared by 2 bases and J by 7 bases, with 6 bases of the junction left unmatched. Germline values: CDR1 MNHEY, CDR2 SVGAGI. This CDR3 has 15 amino acids. CDR3 nucleotides: TGTGCCAGCAGTTACGGCGGGGGGGCCGGTAATGAGCAGTTCTTC. Translation: CASSYGGGAGNEQFF.

The gene calls are TRBV5-1 and TRBJ2-7, with unresolved D. Germline V gives CDR1 SGHRS, CDR2 YFSETQ. Trimming stripped 0 bases from V and 4 bases from J, with 8 bases between. This CDR3 spans 13 amino acids. The CDR3 DNA reads as TGCGCCAGCAGCTTGGGCAGGATGTACGAGCAGTACTTC. Its protein product is CASSLGRMYEQYF.

CDR3 amino acids: CASSFENAEGELIAFF. The CDR3 region has the DNA TGTGCCAGCAGCTTCGAAAATGCAGAGGGGGAGTTAATAGCTTTCTTT. The chain combines TRBV7-6 with TRBJ1-1; the D gene is possibly TRBD1 (6 bases). V dropped 3 bases and J dropped 10 bases, with 24 bases sitting between them. The CDR3 spans 16 residues. Germline CDR1 and CDR2: SGHVS and FNYEAQ.

This rearrangement joins TRBV11-2 to TRBJ2-7; D remains unclear. The CDR3 has 11 amino acids. Germline CDR1 and CDR2: SGHAT and FQNNGV. V was shortened by 3 bases and J by 6 bases, with 6 bases between the two germline ends. The CDR3 nucleotides are TGTGCCAGCAGCTTCTGGGCCGAGCAGTACTTC. Translating gives CASSFWAEQYF.

The table lists this clone with a few counts. This rearrangement joins TRBV25-1 to TRBJ2-5; the D gene is possibly TRBD2 (7 bases). CDR3 length equals 14 residues. Germline CDR1 and CDR2: MGHDK and SYGVNS. V dropped 4 bases and J dropped 0 bases, with 9 bases sitting between them. This CDR3 is CASSGRGHQETQYF. CDR3 DNA sequence: TGTGCCAGCAGTGGGCGGGGGCACCAAGAGACCCAGTACTTC.

The rearrangement uses TRBV9 and TRBJ1-3, with TRBD1 matching 10 bases. CDR1 and CDR2 (germline): SGDLS, YYNGEE. J was trimmed by 3 bases and V by 0 bases; bases with no gene match: 3. The length of the CDR3 is 16 residues. The CDR3 DNA reads as TGTGCCAGCAGCGTAGGGGACAGGGGCATTGGAAACACCATATATTTT. Amino acid sequence: CASSVGDRGIGNTIYF.

The rearrangement links TRBV11-2 to TRBJ2-5, with 7 bases aligning to TRBD2. Trimming took 3 bases from V and 10 from J; bases not matched to a gene: 11. There are 14 residues in the CDR3. Germline-derived CDR1 and CDR2 are SGHAT and FQNNGV. This CDR3 is CASSFSGFLRGQYF. DNA of the CDR3: TGTGCCAGCAGCTTTAGCGGGTTCCTTCGAGGCCAGTACTTC. Supplemented by reference TRBV11-2 and TRBJ2-5, the full variable domain reads EAGVAQSPRYKIIEKRQSVAFWCNPISGHATLYWYQQILGQGPKLLIQFQNNGVVDDSQLPKDRFSAERLKGVDSTLKIQPAKLEDSAVYLCASSFSGFLRGQYFGPGTRLLVL.

The chain is built from TRBV6-5 and TRBJ2-3, with D maybe TRBD2 (5 bases). The CDR3 spans 14 residues. Germline CDR1 is MNHEY and CDR2 is SVGAGI. V lost 7 bases and J lost 2, with 13 bases in between. For the CDR3, the DNA is TGTGCCAGCATCGGACCAGGACTCACAGATACGCAGTATTTT. Protein product: CASIGPGLTDTQYF.

This CDR3 is CASSFGMGQGISGYTF. Written as DNA, the CDR3 is TGCGCCAGCAGCTTCGGTATGGGACAGGGAATTAGTGGCTACACCTTC. This chain links TRBV5-1 with TRBJ1-2; 9 bases agree with TRBD1. The CDR3 consists of 16 residues. The germline CDR1 and CDR2 sequences are SGHRS and YFSETQ. After removal of 2 bases from V and 7 bases from J, the junction contained 12 bases not matched to a gene.

The chain has TRBV18 and TRBJ2-3; 7 bases are shared with TRBD1. The CDR3 extends over 20 amino acids. Germline V CDR1 and CDR2: KGHSH, LQKENI. The V and J ends lost 7 bases and 2 bases, in that order; junction bases with no gene match: 24. The CDR3 reads CASFSGGRRQGHYFTDTQYF. The DNA for the CDR3 is TGTGCCAGCTTTAGTGGGGGTCGACGACAGGGCCATTATTTCACAGATACGCAGTATTTT.

V is TRBV27 and J is TRBJ2-7; 12 bases are a match to TRBD2. V dropped 10 bases and J dropped 5; count of bases not matched to a gene: 6. This CDR3 comprises 13 residues. CDR1 MNHEY and CDR2 SMNVEV come from the germline V gene (reference sequence). The CDR3 region has the DNA TGTGCCACCGCGGGACTAGCGGGCGACGAGCAGTACTTC. Its protein product is CATAGLAGDEQYF.

The J gene is TRBJ1-2, the V gene TRBV7-9, with D unresolved. V was cut by 1 base and J by 6 bases, with 6 bases left in between. Germline loops: CDR1 SEHNR, CDR2 FQNEAQ (reference sequence). The CDR3 is 12 residues long. CDR3 in DNA: TGTGCCAGCAGCTTAGTTTCGGATGGCTACACCTTC. It yields the protein CASSLVSDGYTF.

The rearrangement uses TRBV18 and TRBJ1-2; 8 nucleotides line up with TRBD1. The germline V gene encodes CDR1 KGHSH and CDR2 LQKENI. This CDR3 comprises 15 residues. J gave up 2 bases and V 0 bases, and 2 bases lay outside the gene matches. The CDR3 loop is CASSPPGDRNYGYTF. In DNA form, the CDR3 reads TGTGCCAGCTCACCACCGGGGGACAGGAACTATGGCTACACCTTC. The whole variable domain, filled in from reference TRBV18 and TRBJ1-2, reads NAGVMQNPRHLVRRRGQEARLRCSPMKGHSHVYWYRQLPEEGLKFMVYLQKENIIDESGMPKERFSAEFPKEGPSILRIQQVVRGDSAAYFCASSPPGDRNYGYTFGSGTRLTVV.

V and J are TRBV7-8 and TRBJ2-1; 9 bases map to TRBD2. Trimming took 5 bases from V and 4 from J; bases not matched to a gene: 9. The CDR3 extends over 16 amino acids. Germline V lookup: CDR1 SGHVS, CDR2 FQNEAQ. The DNA of the CDR3 is TGTGCCAGCAGCAACACGGGACTAGCTAAATACAATGAGCAGTTCTTC. Its translation: CASSNTGLAKYNEQFF. The complete variable domain, with remaining parts taken from reference TRBV7-8 and TRBJ2-1, reads GAGVSQSPRYKVAKRGQDVALRCDPISGHVSLFWYQQALGQGPEFLTYFQNEAQLDKSGLPSDRFFAERPEGSVSTLKIQRTQQEDSAVYLCASSNTGLAKYNEQFFGPGTRLTVL.

The V gene is TRBV28, the J gene TRBJ2-7, with D perhaps matching TRBD1 (7 bases). The germline gives CDR1 MDHEN, CDR2 SYDVKM. V was cut by 6 bases and J by 1 base, with 13 bases left in between. The CDR3 has 14 residues. The CDR3 here is CASSPGGLSYEQYF. The DNA of the CDR3 is TGTGCCAGCAGCCCAGGGGGGTTGTCCTACGAGCAGTACTTC.

The chain carries TRBV28 and TRBJ1-2, with 8 bases matching TRBD1. The CDR3 length is 15 residues. After removal of 3 bases from V and 2 bases from J, the junction contained 5 bases not matched to a gene. In germline, CDR1 is MDHEN, CDR2 SYDVKM. This CDR3 is CASSLGTGLNYGYTF. The DNA for the CDR3 is TGTGCCAGCAGTTTGGGGACAGGTTTGAACTATGGCTACACCTTC.

The rearrangement joins TRBV27 to TRBJ1-6; 7 bases map to TRBD1. Germline CDR1 reads MNHEY; CDR2 reads SMNVEV (reference sequence). The CDR3 is 15 amino acids. V lost 7 bases to trimming and J lost 8 bases; unmatched junction nucleotides: 11. As DNA, the CDR3 is TGTGCCAGCAAAACCGGGACAGTCGGTGATTCACCCCTCCACTTT. Its translation: CASKTGTVGDSPLHF.

The chain uses TRBV6-5 and TRBJ2-2, with 9 bases fitting TRBD2. The CDR3 length is 15 residues. J was trimmed by 6 bases and V by 4 bases; bases with no gene match: 6. CDR1 is MNHEY and CDR2 is SVGAGI in the germline V gene. CDR3 in DNA: TGTGCCAGCAGTTTCACCGGGACTAGCCCCGGGGAGCTGTTTTTT. Translating gives CASSFTGTSPGELFF.

The chain has TRBV28 and TRBJ1-5; no firm D call. From germline, CDR1 is MDHEN and CDR2 SYDVKM. Trimming stripped 5 bases from V and 0 bases from J, with 20 bases between. CDR3 length: 18 amino acids. The CDR3 loop reads CASSERRRNTYSNQPQHF. Written as DNA, the CDR3 is TGTGCCAGCAGTGAACGACGGAGAAACACTTATAGCAATCAGCCCCAGCATTTT. Full variable domain (remainder filled in from reference TRBV28 and TRBJ1-5): DVKVTQSSRYLVKRTGEKVFLECVQDMDHENMFWYRQDPGLGLRLIYFSYDVKMKEKGDIPEGYSVSREKKERFSLILESASTNQTSMYLCASSERRRNTYSNQPQHFGDGTRLSIL.

This clone was counted a single time. The chain combines TRBV18 with TRBJ1-5; 8 bases match TRBD1. V lost 5 bases and J lost 6; bases outside the gene matches: 6. The germline CDR1 and CDR2 sequences are KGHSH and LQKENI. This CDR3 region has 14 residues. As DNA, the CDR3 is TGTGCCAGCTCAGAAACAGGGGGGCGTCAGCCCCAGCATTTT. Residues: CASSETGGRQPQHF. Looking up the rest from reference TRBV18 and TRBJ1-5 gives the full variable domain: NAGVMQNPRHLVRRRGQEARLRCSPMKGHSHVYWYRQLPEEGLKFMVYLQKENIIDESGMPKERFSAEFPKEGPSILRIQQVVRGDSAAYFCASSETGGRQPQHFGDGTRLSIL.

This clone appeared a few times. The chain combines TRBV12-3 or TRBV12-4 with TRBJ1-6, with TRBD1 identical over 7 bases. Trimming at V came to 5 bases and at J to 6 bases, leaving 1 base not matched to a gene. This CDR3 spans 13 amino acids. For the CDR3, the DNA is TGTGCCAGCAGTGCAGGGGGTAATTCACCCCTCCACTTT. Translation: CASSAGGNSPLHF.